A selection of T cell receptor beta chains follows, all from one sample in a study of T cells after yellow fever vaccination. One entry per CDR3 protein, called by TCRdb with MiXCR from the 5' RACE reads. The data contain about 370,000 distinct CDR3 sequences, around 10% of them seen just once; the ten biggest clones take up roughly 18%. This material consisted of PBMCs, taken on the day of the first yellow fever vaccination. The receptors stem from a man aged 18 to 30 who received the YFV17D yellow fever vaccine. The CDR3 runs from the conserved cysteine through the conserved F or W. A D gene is named only where the DNA matches it firmly. A row's size may be missing; if present it is once, few, many or a size class.

DNA,CDR3,J,size,V,D
TGCAGTGCTAGAGATGAGGGGGACACCTACAATGAGCAGTTCTTC,CSARDEGDTYNEQFF,TRBJ2-1,.,TRBV20-1,.
TGTGCCAGCAGCCGTGGGACAGTTACAGATACGCAGTATTTT,CASSRGTVTDTQYF,TRBJ2-3,.,TRBV5-6,TRBD1
TGCGCCAGCAGCCGGGCCCCGCGGGGAGATACGCAGTATTTT,CASSRAPRGDTQYF,TRBJ2-3,few,TRBV4-3,.
TGCGCCAGCAGCCAAGAAGTGACGTACTATGGAAACACCATATATTTT,CASSQEVTYYGNTIYF,TRBJ1-3,few,TRBV4-3,.
TGTGCCAGCAGCCAAAGTGGAGATACGCAGTATTTT,CASSQSGDTQYF,TRBJ2-3,few,TRBV14,.
TGCAGCGTTGAACAGGGAGAGACCCAGTACTTC,CSVEQGETQYF,TRBJ2-5,.,TRBV29-1,.
TGTGCCAGCAGCTTATTCGGAGTAGGTGGAAACACCATATATTTT,CASSLFGVGGNTIYF,TRBJ1-3,many,TRBV7-2,.
TGTGCCAGCAGCTTTGGGCGGGGGGGCCTAGATACGCAGTATTTT,CASSFGRGGLDTQYF,TRBJ2-3,few,TRBV7-2,TRBD2
TGTGCCAGCAGCTCCGCTGGGGCGCGGGGGGCTCAAGAGACCCAGTACTTC,CASSSAGARGAQETQYF,TRBJ2-5,.,TRBV5-4,TRBD2
TGCAGTGCTAGAGATGAGGGCAGGGAGGAGACCCAGTACTTC,CSARDEGREETQYF,TRBJ2-5,.,TRBV20-1,.
TGCGCCAGCGCAGTGGGAAACACCATATATTTT,CASAVGNTIYF,TRBJ1-3,few,TRBV5-1,.
TGCGCCAGCAGCAAACTAGCGGGGGGCCCCACAGATACGCAGTATTTT,CASSKLAGGPTDTQYF,TRBJ2-3,.,TRBV5-1,TRBD2
TGTGCCAGCAGCTTACCCCTAGGCCTCGCGAACACCGGGGAGCTGTTTTTT,CASSLPLGLANTGELFF,TRBJ2-2,few,TRBV7-8,.
TGTGCCAGCAGCCAACCAGGGACAGGGATCGGAAACACCATATATTTT,CASSQPGTGIGNTIYF,TRBJ1-3,.,TRBV3-1,TRBD1
TGTGCCAGCGCAGCGGGCTCTCTTTCTGGAAACACCATATATTTT,CASAAGSLSGNTIYF,TRBJ1-3,.,TRBV3-1,.
TGTGCCAGCAGTTACTCCGAAACTAGCGGGGGAGTATACCTAAGGGAGACCCAGTACTTC,CASSYSETSGGVYLRETQYF,TRBJ2-5,few,TRBV6-2/TRBV6-3,TRBD2
TGTGCCAGCAGCCAACCGGGGTTCCACAATGAGCAGTTCTTC,CASSQPGFHNEQFF,TRBJ2-1,few,TRBV14,.
TGTGCCAGCAGTTACGACGGAGCACCTAATGAAAAACTGTTTTTT,CASSYDGAPNEKLFF,TRBJ1-4,few,TRBV6-5,.
TGTGCCAGCAGCTTGGACAGGGTAGGAAAACTGTTTTTT,CASSLDRVGKLFF,TRBJ1-4,.,TRBV5-5,.
TGTGCCTGGAGTACGGCGAGGGGGGAGCTGTTTTTT,CAWSTARGELFF,TRBJ2-2,.,TRBV30,.
TGTGCCAGCATATATCGTGGGGGAGAGACCCAGTACTTC,CASIYRGGETQYF,TRBJ2-5,.,TRBV25-1,.
TGTGCCAGCAGCCCGTCTACAACAGGATACCGCGAGCAGTTCTTC,CASSPSTTGYREQFF,TRBJ2-1,few,TRBV5-5,.
TGTACCAGCATGCGGGGGGCAAGCAACACCGGGGAGCTGTTTTTT,CTSMRGASNTGELFF,TRBJ2-2,.,TRBV6-1,TRBD2
TGCGCCAGCACGTTAATAGCGGGGGGGCAAGAGACCCAGTACTTC,CASTLIAGGQETQYF,TRBJ2-5,.,TRBV5-1,TRBD2
TGTGCCAGCAGCTCGATCGGGACGGTGATCTACGAGCAGTACTTC,CASSSIGTVIYEQYF,TRBJ2-7,few,TRBV11-2,.
TGTGCCATCAGGGAACAGGGACGGCGCGAGCAGTACTTC,CAIREQGRREQYF,TRBJ2-7,few,TRBV10-3,.
TGTGCCAGCAGCTTGCGGCCGGGACCGATAGCGAACACCGGGGAGCTGTTTTTT,CASSLRPGPIANTGELFF,TRBJ2-2,few,TRBV5-6,.
TGTGCCAGCAGTTTGCTGAGTGGATTCGGACTAGCGGGGGGGTCCTACAATGAGCAGTTCTTC,CASSLLSGFGLAGGSYNEQFF,TRBJ2-1,few,TRBV12-3/TRBV12-4,TRBD2
TGTGCCAGTACTCCGGGACCGACCAACACCGGGGAGCTGTTTTTT,CASTPGPTNTGELFF,TRBJ2-2,.,TRBV19,.
TGCGCCAGCAGCTTGGCGGAGCGTAATGAGCAGTTCTTC,CASSLAERNEQFF,TRBJ2-1,few,TRBV5-1,.
TGTGCCAGCTCCCTATTTGGGGCGGCTAACTATGGCTACACCTTC,CASSLFGAANYGYTF,TRBJ1-2,.,TRBV2,.
TGCGCCAGCAGCTCCCTAGGGACGGAGAACACTGAAGCTTTCTTT,CASSSLGTENTEAFF,TRBJ1-1,few,TRBV5-1,.
TGTGCCAGCAGCTTGTCGATGGGGTCCGGCTACACCTTC,CASSLSMGSGYTF,TRBJ1-2,.,TRBV9,.
TGTGCCAGCAGCTTGGAACAGGGTATGGGGCAGTACTTC,CASSLEQGMGQYF,TRBJ2-7,many,TRBV5-5,.
TGTGCCAGCAGTTTGTCCAGGCTCACAGATACGCAGTATTTT,CASSLSRLTDTQYF,TRBJ2-3,few,TRBV27,.
TGTGCCAGCAGTTACATGCGCTCTGGAAACACCATATATTTT,CASSYMRSGNTIYF,TRBJ1-3,.,TRBV6-5,.
TGCGCCAGCAGTCCCTCCGGGTCAAGGACGGGGGGCTACACCTTC,CASSPSGSRTGGYTF,TRBJ1-2,.,TRBV5-1,.
TGCAGTGCTACCCAGGGGCTAGCGGCTTACAATGAGCAGTTCTTC,CSATQGLAAYNEQFF,TRBJ2-1,few,TRBV20-1,.
TGTGCCAGCAGTTTATCACCAACCACTGAAGCTTTCTTT,CASSLSPTTEAFF,TRBJ1-1,few,TRBV28,.
TGTGCCAGCAGCCCCCGTGGGGGGGAGGTAGATACGCAGTATTTT,CASSPRGGEVDTQYF,TRBJ2-3,.,TRBV9,TRBD2
TGTGCCAGCAGCCCCGGGACAGGACTTAACTATGGCTACACCTTC,CASSPGTGLNYGYTF,TRBJ1-2,few,TRBV7-2,TRBD1
TGTGCCAGCAGTTTTCGGAGGAGCTCCTACAATGAGCAGTTCTTC,CASSFRRSSYNEQFF,TRBJ2-1,.,TRBV6-2/TRBV6-3,.
TGTGCCAGCAGGGGGGGACTTGCAACTAATGAAAAACTGTTTTTT,CASRGGLATNEKLFF,TRBJ1-4,few,TRBV7-2,.
TGCGCCAGCAGCCAAGTCCCATTCACCGGGGAGCTGTTTTTT,CASSQVPFTGELFF,TRBJ2-2,.,TRBV4-1,.
TGTGCCAGCAGCTTAGGGACGGAGACCCAGTACTTC,CASSLGTETQYF,TRBJ2-5,few,TRBV7-8,.
TGTGCCAGCTCACCAGCCTCGATTTCCACTGATACGCAGTATTTT,CASSPASISTDTQYF,TRBJ2-3,.,TRBV18,.
TGCGCCAGCAGTGAGTTGGACAGGACCTATAATTCACCCCTCCACTTT,CASSELDRTYNSPLHF,TRBJ1-6,few,TRBV10-2,TRBD1
TGTGCCAGCAGCCAACAGACTCAGGGAGCCGGGGAGCTGTTTTTT,CASSQQTQGAGELFF,TRBJ2-2,few,TRBV7-6,.
TGTGCCAGTAGTATTAATAGTTGGGAGAGCTCCTACAATGAGCAGTTCTTC,CASSINSWESSYNEQFF,TRBJ2-1,few,TRBV19,.
TGTGCCAGCAGTTACTCGAAAGGGGGTCCCTACGAGCAGTACTTC,CASSYSKGGPYEQYF,TRBJ2-7,.,TRBV6-5,.
TGTGCCAGCAGCGTCTCGGGACTAGCGGGGGGAGATACGCAGTATTTT,CASSVSGLAGGDTQYF,TRBJ2-3,few,TRBV7-2,TRBD2
TGTGCCAGCAGCAAAGCCGAGACAGGGGTCTACGAGCAGTACTTC,CASSKAETGVYEQYF,TRBJ2-7,.,TRBV7-2,TRBD1
TGCGCCAGCAGCCAATACAGGGAACCTCATGAAAAACTGTTTTTT,CASSQYREPHEKLFF,TRBJ1-4,.,TRBV4-3,.
TGTGCCAGCAGCCAATTGGAGTCCCTCTACGAGCAGTACTTC,CASSQLESLYEQYF,TRBJ2-7,few,TRBV7-2,.
TGTGCCAGCAGCTCGACAGTTAACTATGGCTACACCTTC,CASSSTVNYGYTF,TRBJ1-2,.,TRBV9,.